This T cell receptor (beta chain) was observed in a study of CD8+ T cells in alopecia areata (dated by TCRdb to between 2018 and 2020). Some background on the complete study: Treated patients were enrolled in an open-label pilot trial of oral tofacitinib, 5 to 10 mg twice daily, for moderate-to-severe alopecia areata. RNA came from the PAXgene miRNA kit for fixed scalp, the miRNeasy kit for PBMCs, and the RNeasy kit for mouse skin. Biopsies were taken from tofacitinib-treated patients at baseline and again at 4 and 24 weeks into treatment, and several of those patients also had a later scalp biopsy. The study used high-throughput TCRbeta sequencing to examine T cell clonal expansion in alopecia areata, in both the C3H/HeJ mouse model and human patients. In humans, TCRbeta sequencing was performed on scalp tissue and on sorted CD4+ and CD8+ peripheral blood T cells from healthy controls and from patients with patchy or totalis/universalis alopecia areata. For the treated patients, the SALT score, which quantifies what percentage of scalp surface area is affected, served as the measure of disease severity. immunoSEQ multiplex PCR using 35 Vbeta forward primers and 13 Jbeta reverse primers was used to amplify TCRbeta CDR3 regions. Patients received tofacitinib for 6 to 18 months and were then followed off drug for 6 months to check for delayed response and recurrence. Clonality in the scalp was compared among normal scalp (n=4), patchy alopecia areata scalp (n=8), and alopecia totalis/universalis scalp (n=8).

The germline V gene (reference sequence) supplies CDR1 MNHNY and CDR2 SVGAGI. V was cut back by 6 bases and J by 6 bases, leaving a gap of 12 bases between them. Taken from cysteine to phenylalanine, the CDR3 has 13 residues. Solely the CDR3 DNA is kept, with 39 bases framed from the first base. Paper-wide results and their limitations: Tofacitinib significantly decreased scalp clonality and the number of expanded CD8+ clones among the top 100 scalp clones. During tofacitinib treatment, many expanded lesional clones stuck around in both scalp and blood, and this persistence may partly explain why relapse happens after treatment is stopped. Unlike mouse skin, where gammadelta T cells dominate, normal human skin contains resident alphabeta T cells that get sequenced too, which complicates analysis of the scalp TCR repertoire. Compared with mice, TCR sequences shared between patients were less clear, possibly partly because of HLA diversity across the patient population. Because the treated cohort was small and had only one nonresponder, larger studies are needed to examine links between baseline CD8+ expansion and response. Compared with normal scalp, lesional scalp, particularly in alopecia totalis/universalis, had higher clonality and more expanded CD8+ clones, which suggests antigenic drive.

Read against the paper, the sample's time point label means: 4 weeks on oral tofacitinib. Read against the paper, the sample's treatment or condition label means: oral pan-JAK inhibitor, 5-10 mg twice daily. From alopecia areata patients, peripheral blood was collected along with lesional scalp punch biopsies. After PBMCs were isolated by density centrifugation and stained for CD3, CD4 and CD8, a FACSAria was used to sort CD4+ and CD8+ T cells. The protocol used for the library was the immunoSEQ multiplex PCR assay. To provide template for TCR sequencing, every sample had RNA extracted and reverse transcribed into cDNA. First-strand cDNA was synthesized using SuperScript III with a 2:1 mix of oligo-dT and random hexamers. Amplification bias was assessed with a synthetic immune receptor repertoire, and residual bias was removed computationally. The study's own analysis went as follows. Raw reads were preprocessed to remove errors, and CDR3 was defined according to IMGT conventions as the region from the conserved cysteine to phenylalanine. To get clonality, Shannon entropy was normalized by log2 of the number of productive unique TCRs and the result was subtracted from 1. Whether each scalp clone was CD4 or CD8 was inferred by checking scalp TCRbeta sequences against the CD4 and CD8 repertoires from sorted blood. Here the immuneACCESS table is served through TCRdb, limited to in-frame sequences with V and J called. Missing clones are a known gap in these copies; in checked studies unresolved V genes cover under half, and the rest lacks a known reason. V, J and clone size are those of that table, while D and trimming were read from the DNA. This sample lists 160,000 or so clones; 65% were detected once. Around 0.9% of the sample is held by the ten biggest clonotypes.

Note on this clone: No antigen is known for it. No base quality information exists; no much larger clone differs at one position.

The sample in question was CD4+ T cells sorted from blood, obtained at week 4, from a patient treated with tofacitinib. The TCR originated in a human donor with alopecia areata. The chain is assembled from TRBV6-6 and TRBJ2-1, with the D call tentatively TRBD1 or TRBD2, each fitting 5 bases. This receptor carries the CDR3 CASSPGSGNEQFF. The DNA reads TGTGCCAGCAGCCCAGGGAGCGGCAATGAGCAGTTCTTC.